The clone carrying this T cell receptor beta chain was recorded many times. Its antigen is as yet unknown. Preparation of the TCRbeta library was carried out with unique molecular identifiers. In TCRdb, the PCR reads were re-called with MiXCR into one record per CDR3 protein. Here the sample spans 600,000 to 800,000 distinct CDR3 sequences, roughly 13% being singletons. Per the germline V gene, CDR1 is SGHVS and CDR2 is FQNEAQ. With 5 bases removed from V and 5 bases from J, the gap between germline ends came to 24 bases. This CDR3 has 17 residues. The data were taken from a study of T-cell reconstitution after alpha-beta-depleted transplantation in children. Findings of the study overall: About two months after transplant, alpha-beta T cells reportedly came from several hundred expanded graft clones. From newly produced T cells came most of the T-cell counts and diversity one year after transplant.

Sequencing was performed on PBMCs, taken before TCRalphabeta/CD19-depleted stem cell transplant. This TCR was sampled from a girl aged 2-10 years with congenital amegakaryocytic thrombocytopenia, due to receive a stem cell transplant. The V gene is TRBV7-8, the J gene TRBJ1-1; perhaps TRBD1 as D (5 bases). The CDR3 nucleotides read TGTGCCAGCAGCCTCGATATCAAGGGACCGGGGAGAACTGAAGCTTTCTTT. This gives the protein CASSLDIKGPGRTEAFF. Full variable domain (missing parts from reference TRBV7-8 and TRBJ1-1): GAGVSQSPRYKVAKRGQDVALRCDPISGHVSLFWYQQALGQGPEFLTYFQNEAQLDKSGLPSDRFFAERPEGSVSTLKIQRTQQEDSAVYLCASSLDIKGPGRTEAFFGQGTRLTVV.